Shown below are 4 T cell receptor beta chains from a single sample sequenced in a study of CD8 T cells in Susac syndrome. With random hexamers, reverse transcription was performed on roughly 0.45 to 1 ug of RNA. A single record per CDR3 protein comes from TCRdb applying MiXCR to the immunoSEQ multiplex PCR reads. The sample has tens of thousands of distinct CDR3 sequences, about 92% seen once. The sequenced sample was CD4+ T cells from PBMCs. All receptors derive from a human donor with Susac syndrome.

The genes are TRBV12-3 or TRBV12-4 and TRBJ1-1; TRBD1 aligns across 9 bases. The CDR3 is 14 amino acids. Trimming cost V 6 bases and J 4 bases; bases outside gene matches: 6. This CDR3 reads CASRAQGARTEAFF. The CDR3 DNA reads TGTGCCAGCAGAGCACAGGGGGCGCGCACTGAAGCTTTCTTT.

The rearrangement joins TRBV6-5 to TRBJ2-3, with D unresolved. Deletions cut 2 bases from V and 2 bases from J, with 5 bases between. Germline V gene data show CDR1 as MNHEY and CDR2 as SVGAGI. The CDR3 is made up of 13 amino acids. CDR3 DNA: TGTGCCAGCAGTTACAGGTCCACAGATACGCAGTATTTT. Protein: CASSYRSTDTQYF.

This sequence joins TRBV24-1 and TRBJ2-1; perhaps TRBD2 as D (5 bases). The CDR3 has 11 residues. Trimming took off 10 bases at V and 8 bases at J, with 11 bases between the two ends. CDR1 and CDR2 from the germline V gene are KGHDR and SFDVKD. CDR3 residues: CATGEGYEQFF. As DNA, the CDR3 is TGTGCCACGGGTGAGGGCTATGAGCAGTTCTTC.

J is TRBJ2-7 and V is TRBV6-2 or TRBV6-3; D perhaps matches TRBD2 (6 bases). The CDR3 covers 11 residues. Germline CDR1 reads MNHEY; CDR2 reads SVGEGT. The V end was cut by 6 bases, the J end by 9 bases, with 12 bases between. The DNA of the CDR3 is TGTGCCAGCAGCCGGGAGTACAGGCAGTACTTC. It is translated as CASSREYRQYF.